The clone carrying this TCR beta chain came up many times. Its antigen is undetermined. The data originate from a study of T cells after yellow fever vaccination. General study results and limits: In post-booster samples, most primary-vaccination clones reappeared (under 98% CD4, nearly 90% CD8). Within FACS-sorted repertoires, abundant clonotypes contaminating from the bulk population could be present.

In TCRdb, the 5' RACE reads were re-called with MiXCR into one record per CDR3 protein. The data show a few hundred thousand distinct CDR3 sequences, with 6.2% seen just once and approximately 15% held by the top ten. The CDR3 has 15 residues. The V end was cut by 4 bases, the J end by 6 bases, with 17 bases between. Germline V gives CDR1 SGHTA, CDR2 FQGNSA. The material sequenced was PBMCs, taken 5 days after the yellow fever booster vaccination. The genes are TRBV7-2 and TRBJ2-3, with D possibly called TRBD1 or TRBD2 (5 bases each). The TCR sequence derives from a man younger than 40 who received the YFV17D yellow fever vaccine. The CDR3 nucleotides are TGTGCCAGCAGCTCCCAACCGGGATCAGGGGATACGCAGTATTTT. Translation gives CASSSQPGSGDTQYF.